Listed below are T cell receptor beta chains from one sample, sequenced in a study of identical twins. One entry per CDR3 protein results from TCRdb running MiXCR on the 5' RACE reads. The table lists about 430,000 distinct CDR3 sequences, approximately 18% of them singletons. The sequenced sample consisted of naive T cells sorted from blood. These receptors were obtained from a man in his fifties in good health. Each CDR3 is given with its conserved first and last residue. A D gene is named only where the DNA matches it firmly. Clone size is stated in some rows and not others, as once, few, many or a class when expanded.

cdr3_nt cdr3_aa clone_size d_call j_call v_call
TGCAGTGCCACCCCCGGGGGGAGGAATGAGCAGTTCTTC CSATPGGRNEQFF - TRBD2 TRBJ2-1 TRBV20-1
TGTGCCAGCTCACCACGGGCAGGGGACCAGCCCCAGCATTTT CASSPRAGDQPQHF few - TRBJ1-5 TRBV18
TGCAGTGCTAGTAGGACCGAGCAGTTCTTC CSASRTEQFF many - TRBJ2-1 TRBV20-1
TGTGCCACCAGCAGAGTCCGGGCCAACACCGGGGAGCTGTTTTTT CATSRVRANTGELFF - - TRBJ2-2 TRBV15
TGTGCCAGCAGTGAATGGGGCGGGTCCTACGAGCAGTACTTC CASSEWGGSYEQYF many - TRBJ2-7 TRBV25-1
TGTGCCACCAGCAGCGCGGGACAGGGAGGGTACATTCAGTACTTC CATSSAGQGGYIQYF few TRBD1 TRBJ2-4 TRBV15
TGTGCCAGCAGCCCGCAATTAGGATCGAGCACTGAAGCTTTCTTT CASSPQLGSSTEAFF - - TRBJ1-1 TRBV11-2
TGTGCCACACGGACAGGGGTGCTTGGCTACACCTTC CATRTGVLGYTF - TRBD1 TRBJ1-2 TRBV10-3
TGCGCCAGCAACCCCGGACAGGGGAAATCCGATACGCAGTATTTT CASNPGQGKSDTQYF many TRBD1 TRBJ2-3 TRBV5-1
TGTGCCAGCAGCTTAGCGGACAGGAGCTACACCTTC CASSLADRSYTF - TRBD1 TRBJ1-2 TRBV7-9
TGTGCCAGCAGTCAACAGGGGGTGACGTATGGCTACACCTTC CASSQQGVTYGYTF few TRBD1 TRBJ1-2 TRBV6-2/TRBV6-3
TGCGCCAGCAGCTCTCTGGGGAGCGGGGAGCTGTTTTTT CASSSLGSGELFF few - TRBJ2-2 TRBV5-1
TGCGCCAGCAGCCTTCGGGCGGACAGGGGGGCCTACGAGCAGTACTTC CASSLRADRGAYEQYF many TRBD1 TRBJ2-7 TRBV4-3
TGTGCCACCCTGACAGGGGAGAATGAGCAGTTCTTC CATLTGENEQFF - TRBD1 TRBJ2-1 TRBV10-3
TGTGCCAGCACCCTCGCTGGCAGTTACTATGGCTACACCTTC CASTLAGSYYGYTF - - TRBJ1-2 TRBV28
TGCAGCGTTGGGGAGGGGACCGCTTTTACAGATACGCAGTATTTT CSVGEGTAFTDTQYF many TRBD2 TRBJ2-3 TRBV29-1
TGTGCCAGCAGCTACACGGGGAATTCCAACGAGCAGTACTTC CASSYTGNSNEQYF - - TRBJ2-7 TRBV7-2
TGCGCCAGCAGCCAAGACACGGCAGGAAACACTGAAGCTTTCTTT CASSQDTAGNTEAFF many - TRBJ1-1 TRBV4-1
TGCAGTGCTAGAGTTGTAGGGGGCAATGAAAAACTGTTTTTT CSARVVGGNEKLFF - TRBD1 TRBJ1-4 TRBV20-1
TGTGCCAGTATGAGGACTAGCGGGAGCTACGAGCAGTACTTC CASMRTSGSYEQYF - TRBD2 TRBJ2-7 TRBV6-2/TRBV6-3
TGTGCCAGCAGCCTAACCCAGGGGGTTGGATTCCAAATGAACACTGAAGCTTTCTTT CASSLTQGVGFQMNTEAFF - TRBD1 TRBJ1-1 TRBV11-1
TGCAGCGTTGACCGGACTAGCGGGATTAGTTACAATGAGCAGTTCTTC CSVDRTSGISYNEQFF many TRBD2 TRBJ2-1 TRBV29-1
TGCAGCGTTGACGGGGGGGGTTACAATGAGCAGTTCTTC CSVDGGGYNEQFF few TRBD2 TRBJ2-1 TRBV29-1
TGTGCCAGCAGCCCAACCGCGGGGACAGGGGGCTACGAGCAGTACTTC CASSPTAGTGGYEQYF - TRBD1 TRBJ2-7 TRBV9
TGCAGCGTTCAGAGGACTAGTTCCTACGAGCAGTACTTC CSVQRTSSYEQYF - TRBD2 TRBJ2-7 TRBV29-1
TGCGCCAGCAGCTTGACAGGGGGATCTGAAGCTTTCTTT CASSLTGGSEAFF few TRBD1 TRBJ1-1 TRBV5-1
TGTGCCAGCAGGAATGGGGTCGCGAACACTGAAGCTTTCTTT CASRNGVANTEAFF - - TRBJ1-1 TRBV6-1
TGCAGTGCCAGAGGGGGGACTTTCGAGCAGTACTTC CSARGGTFEQYF - - TRBJ2-7 TRBV20-1
TGTGCCAGCACTTTTACGGACAGCTCCTACGAGCAGTACTTC CASTFTDSSYEQYF - - TRBJ2-7 TRBV12-3/TRBV12-4
TGTGCCAGCAGTAGTCAGGGGGAAGGGGAGACCCAGTACTTC CASSSQGEGETQYF few TRBD1 TRBJ2-5 TRBV6-1
TGCGCCAGCAGCTTGGAGGGGGGGTCATCGGCTGTTTCCTATGGCTACACCTTC CASSLEGGSSAVSYGYTF many - TRBJ1-2 TRBV5-1
TGCGCCAGCAGCCAAGGGGTAAGGGGTGGTCAGCCCCAGCATTTT CASSQGVRGGQPQHF many - TRBJ1-5 TRBV4-3
TGCAGCGTTGACGCTAGCGGGACCTCCTACAATGAGCAGTTCTTC CSVDASGTSYNEQFF many TRBD2 TRBJ2-1 TRBV29-1
TGTGCCAGCAGCCGACAGGGACCAGGCAATGAGCAGTTCTTC CASSRQGPGNEQFF few TRBD1 TRBJ2-1 TRBV28
TGTGCCAGCAGCCTCTCGGACGGTCGACCCTACAATGAGCAGTTCTTC CASSLSDGRPYNEQFF few - TRBJ2-1 TRBV6-1
TGCGCCAGCAAAACCTCCGGGGGAGGGATGAACACTGAAGCTTTCTTT CASKTSGGGMNTEAFF - - TRBJ1-1 TRBV4-1
TGTGCCAGCAGTTACTCTCTAGCAAGACTATACAATGAGCAGTTCTTC CASSYSLARLYNEQFF many - TRBJ2-1 TRBV6-5
TGCAGTGCTAGAGTCTCCGGGGCAGCCGGTTACTATGGCTACACCTTC CSARVSGAAGYYGYTF many - TRBJ1-2 TRBV20-1
TGCAGTGCTAGCAGACTAGCGGGAGTGGGCCCCGTGGTCCAGTACTTC CSASRLAGVGPVVQYF - TRBD2 TRBJ2-5 TRBV20-1
TGTGCCAGCAGCGAGACAGGGTTCGATGAGCAGTTCTTC CASSETGFDEQFF - TRBD1 TRBJ2-1 TRBV7-9
TGCGCCAGCAGCTTATCCGGGAGAGAAAGTGAAGCTTTCTTT CASSLSGRESEAFF - - TRBJ1-1 TRBV5-1
TGCAGTGCTAGCGCTGCCATGAGCGGGTCATCCAACGAGCAGTACTTC CSASAAMSGSSNEQYF - - TRBJ2-7 TRBV20-1
TGCAGTGCTAGAGATTACTCGCCCGCTGGGGCCAACGTCCTGACTTTC CSARDYSPAGANVLTF few - TRBJ2-6 TRBV20-1
TGTGCCAGCAGCGTGGATTGGCTAGCGGGGGGCACAGATACGCAGTATTTT CASSVDWLAGGTDTQYF few TRBD2 TRBJ2-3 TRBV9
TGTGCCAGCGGCCAGTTGAGGGCCTACGAGCAGTACTTC CASGQLRAYEQYF few - TRBJ2-7 TRBV12-3/TRBV12-4
TGTGCCAGCAGCGTAGCTAGTACGAACACCGGGGAGCTGTTTTTT CASSVASTNTGELFF few - TRBJ2-2 TRBV9